This TCR beta chain was sequenced for a study of OX40 agonist ivuxolimab in advanced cancers. About the research overall: Patients were dosed intravenously with ivuxolimab at 0.01 to 10 mg/kg every 2 weeks. Whole-study results and caveats: On average, a greater number of expanded clones characterised CD8+ T cells relative to CD4+. At doses 0.1 to 3.0 mg/kg, CD4+ and CD8+ clones expanded.

This clone appeared a few times. No antigen is known for it. Here immunoSEQ multiplex PCR was the method, and the copy in TCRdb shows in-frame clones only, minus some. The sample shows 65,000 to 80,000 clones, 90% of them seen only once. Exclusion of a patient followed from autoimmune disease history or systemic immunosuppression. The sequencing here drew on CD4+ or CD8+ T cells sorted from blood, taken in a trial of the OX40 agonist ivuxolimab. This receptor was identified in an adult with an advanced solid tumor such as melanoma, head and neck, liver or kidney cancer.

The CDR3 DNA is TGTGCCAGCCGAAGGGCCAGACAGGGGCGGACCGGGGAGCTGTTTTTT. The encoded protein is CASRRARQGRTGELFF. V gene TRBV19 combines with J gene TRBJ2-2; 8 nucleotides line up with TRBD1. CDR3 length: 16 residues. From germline, CDR1 is LNHDA and CDR2 SQIVND (reference sequence). Trimming cost V 9 bases and J 5 bases; bases outside gene matches: 14.